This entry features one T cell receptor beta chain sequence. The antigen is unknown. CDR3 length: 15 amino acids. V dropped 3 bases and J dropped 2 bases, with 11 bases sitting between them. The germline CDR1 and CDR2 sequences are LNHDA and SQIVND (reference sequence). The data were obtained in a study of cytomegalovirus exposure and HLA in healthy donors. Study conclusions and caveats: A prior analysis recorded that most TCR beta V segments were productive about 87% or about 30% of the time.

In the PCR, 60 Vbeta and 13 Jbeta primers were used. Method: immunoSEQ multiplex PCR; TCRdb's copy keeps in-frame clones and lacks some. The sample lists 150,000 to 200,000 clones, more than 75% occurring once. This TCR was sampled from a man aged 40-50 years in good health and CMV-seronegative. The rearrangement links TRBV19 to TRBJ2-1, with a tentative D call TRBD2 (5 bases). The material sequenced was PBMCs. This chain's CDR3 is CASSIGAAPYNEQFF. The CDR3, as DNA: TGTGCCAGTAGTATCGGAGCGGCCCCCTACAATGAGCAGTTCTTC.